A single sample is the source of the 22 T cell receptor beta chains below, sequenced in a study of beta chain features in type 1 diabetes. Of the isolated RNA, all was reverse transcribed, and so the sequenced material was expressed TCRB transcripts. TCRdb keeps only in-frame clones here, not all; method: immunoSEQ multiplex PCR. The profile covers some 400,000 clones, with around 16% appearing a single time and approximately 0.02% taken by the ten largest. Sequencing used naive CD4+ T cells from blood. Receptors were obtained from a woman between 18 and 29 years old in good health.

This clone turned up a few times. The J gene is TRBJ2-3, the V gene TRBV7-9; no clear D. Deletions cut 5 bases from V and 0 bases from J, with 3 bases between. The germline V gene encodes CDR1 SEHNR and CDR2 FQNEAQ (reference sequence). The CDR3 contains 12 residues. DNA of the CDR3: TGTGCCAGCAGCGAGAGCACAGATACGCAGTATTTT. It encodes CASSESTDTQYF. The complete variable domain, with remaining parts taken from reference TRBV7-9 and TRBJ2-3, reads DTGVSQNPRHKITKRGQNVTFRCDPISEHNRLYWYRQTLGQGPEFLTYFQNEAQLEKSRLLSDRFSAERPKGSFSTLEIQRTEQGDSAMYLCASSESTDTQYFGPGTRLTVL.

Only a few counts were recorded for this clone. The rearrangement joins TRBV6-5 to TRBJ1-2, with TRBD1 identical over 7 bases. CDR3 length equals 14 residues. After removal of 4 bases from V and 4 bases from J, the junction contained 6 bases not matched to a gene. Germline V gene sequence: CDR1 MNHEY, CDR2 SVGAGI. This chain's CDR3 is CASSSMDRTYGYTF. The DNA of the CDR3 is TGTGCCAGCAGTTCAATGGACAGGACCTATGGCTACACCTTC.

This clone was counted between two and nine times. V usage is TRBV25-1 and J usage is TRBJ2-3; 13 nucleotides align to TRBD2. Trimming removed 3 bases from V and 3 bases from J; junction bases left unmatched: 3. The germline V gene has CDR1 MGHDK and CDR2 SYGVNS. CDR3 length: 16 residues. DNA of the CDR3: TGTGCCAGCAGTGATCCGACTAGCGGGAGGACAGATACGCAGTATTTT. Protein: CASSDPTSGRTDTQYF.

This clone was counted a few times. V gene TRBV29-1 combines with J gene TRBJ2-7, with 10 bases fitting TRBD1. The CDR3 is 12 residues long. V shed 3 bases and J 7 bases; nucleotides not matched to a gene: 3. Germline V CDR1 and CDR2: SQVTM, ANQGSEA. CDR3 coding DNA: TGCAGCGTTGAGACAGGGGGCAAAGAGCAGTACTTC. Amino acid sequence: CSVETGGKEQYF.

This clone came up a few times. The V and J genes are TRBV5-6 and TRBJ1-1; 7 nucleotides align to TRBD1. The CDR3 loop spans 16 amino acids. Germline-derived CDR1 and CDR2 are SGHDT and YYEEEE. The trim removed 5 bases at V and 3 bases at J, leaving 13 bases unmatched. CDR3 sequence reads: CASRPLRGAPDTEAFF. The CDR3 DNA reads as TGTGCCAGCAGACCTCTCAGGGGGGCGCCGGACACTGAAGCTTTCTTT.

The rearrangement links TRBV10-3 to TRBJ2-1, with TRBD2 matching 9 bases. This CDR3 comprises 13 residues. The germline V gene has CDR1 ENHRY and CDR2 SYGVKD. J lost 7 bases, V lost 8 bases, and 6 bases had no gene match. DNA for the CDR3: TGTGCCATCGGCCTAGCGGGACAAAATGAGCAGTTCTTC. Translated, it gives CAIGLAGQNEQFF.

V gene TRBV7-2 combines with J gene TRBJ2-5; 7 bases agree with TRBD2. From germline, CDR1 is SGHTA and CDR2 FQGNSA. This CDR3 has 14 amino acids. Losses at the gene ends were 0 bases for V and 5 bases for J; bases not matched to a gene: 3. CDR3 residues: CASSLAGGLETQYF. Written as DNA, the CDR3 is TGTGCCAGCAGCTTAGCGGGAGGGCTTGAGACCCAGTACTTC.

This clone was counted between two and nine times. J is TRBJ1-5 and V is TRBV19, with unresolved D. CDR3 size: 13 residues. V was shortened by 5 bases and J by 5 bases, with 10 bases between the two germline ends. CDR1 and CDR2 (germline): LNHDA, SQIVND (reference sequence). The CDR3: CASSPQMDQPQHF. In DNA form, the CDR3 reads TGTGCCAGTAGTCCCCAGATGGATCAGCCCCAGCATTTT.

This clone was recorded a few times. The V call is TRBV5-1, the J call TRBJ1-3; 8 nucleotides agree with TRBD1. Trimming at V came to 4 bases and at J to 5 bases, leaving 5 bases not matched to a gene. This CDR3 comprises 14 residues. Germline V lookup: CDR1 SGHRS, CDR2 YFSETQ. Here the CDR3 reads CASSNGQGRNTIYF. The CDR3 DNA follows: TGCGCCAGCAGCAACGGACAGGGCCGAAACACCATATATTTT.

V usage is TRBV19 and J usage is TRBJ2-7; possible D gene TRBD2, 5 bases. V dropped 5 bases and J dropped 3 bases, with 14 bases sitting between them. CDR1 and CDR2 from the germline V gene are LNHDA and SQIVND (reference sequence). The length of the CDR3 is 14 residues. CDR3 protein: CASSGRSTNYEQYF. The CDR3 DNA reads as TGTGCCAGTAGTGGGCGGTCGACTAACTACGAGCAGTACTTC.

This clone has just a few counts. The V and J genes are TRBV30 and TRBJ1-4; unclear D gene. Per germline, CDR1 GTSNPN and CDR2 SVGIG (reference sequence). The ends were cut back, 4 bases at V and 5 bases at J, with 8 bases in the middle. This CDR3 contains 12 residues. CDR3 in amino acids: CAWMFGNEKLFF. CDR3 DNA: TGTGCCTGGATGTTCGGGAATGAAAAACTGTTTTTT. Full variable domain (outside the CDR3, taken from reference TRBV30 and TRBJ1-4): SQTIHQWPATLVQPVGSPLSLECTVEGTSNPNLYWYRQAAGRGLQLLFYSVGIGQISSEVPQNLSASRPQDRQFILSSKKLLLSDSGFYLCAWMFGNEKLFFGSGTQLSVL.

The J gene is TRBJ2-7, the V gene TRBV25-1, with D unclear. The CDR3 extends over 11 amino acids. Trimming cost V 6 bases and J 3 bases, with 6 bases left between them. The germline V gene has CDR1 MGHDK and CDR2 SYGVNS. Written as DNA, the CDR3 is TGTGCCAGCAGGGGCTACTACGAGCAGTACTTC. Amino acid sequence: CASRGYYEQYF.

This chain links TRBV11-2 with TRBJ2-3; 12 bases map to TRBD2. The germline CDR1 and CDR2 sequences are SGHAT and FQNNGV. CDR3 length: 17 amino acids. With V trimmed by 5 bases and J by 3 bases, 9 bases remained unmatched. The CDR3 nucleotides read TGTGCCAGCAGCAAGGTGGCACTAGCGGGAGGTACAGATACGCAGTATTTT. Amino acids: CASSKVALAGGTDTQYF.

V and J are TRBV6-5 and TRBJ2-1; D ambiguous. Trimming shortened V by 6 bases and J by 7 bases, and 19 bases separated the two germline ends. This CDR3 has 15 amino acids. CDR1 and CDR2 from the germline V gene are MNHEY and SVGAGI. The CDR3 loop reads CASSQGSRRGNEQFF. CDR3 nucleotide sequence: TGTGCCAGCAGCCAAGGCTCGAGAAGAGGAAATGAGCAGTTCTTC.

This clone was counted between two and nine times. The chain combines TRBV13 with TRBJ2-7; possibly TRBD1 for D (5 bases). The CDR3 extends over 12 amino acids. V was pared by 4 bases and J by 12 bases, with 16 bases between. Per germline, CDR1 PRHDT and CDR2 FYEKMQ (reference sequence). The CDR3 DNA follows: TGTGCCAGCAGCTATGCCCAGGGTCCACCGTACTTC. Residues: CASSYAQGPPYF.

V usage is TRBV27 and J usage is TRBJ1-2; tentatively, D is TRBD1 (6 bases). CDR3 size: 17 residues. V lost 5 bases, J lost 4 bases, and 23 bases lay in between. The germline CDR1 and CDR2 sequences are MNHEY and SMNVEV (reference sequence). The CDR3 region is CASSLHRDTGDLYGYTF. CDR3 in DNA: TGTGCCAGCAGTCTACACCGGGACACCGGAGACCTCTATGGCTACACCTTC.

This clone was seen a few times. The CDR3 sequence is CASSGGGLALDEQYF. CDR3 bases: TGTGCCAGCAGTGGGGGGGGTCTAGCCTTGGACGAGCAGTACTTC. The J gene is TRBJ2-7, the V gene TRBV2; 7 bases agree with TRBD2. V dropped 4 bases and J dropped 5; count of bases not matched to a gene: 11. Germline CDR1 SNHLY, CDR2 FYNNEI. The CDR3 has 15 residues.

The rearrangement uses TRBV2 and TRBJ2-3, with a possible D match to TRBD1 (5 bases). This CDR3 is 13 amino acids long. Germline CDR1 is SNHLY and CDR2 is FYNNEI. Trimming stripped 4 bases from V and 3 bases from J, with 8 bases between. CDR3 in amino acids: CASSGQGTDTQYF. Here the CDR3 DNA reads TGTGCCAGCAGTGGGCAGGGTACAGATACGCAGTATTTT.

This clone came up a few times. The gene calls are TRBV4-1 and TRBJ2-3; 10 bases fit TRBD2. Trimming cost V 4 bases and J 6 bases; bases outside gene matches: 13. Germline CDR1 is MGHRA and CDR2 is YSYEKL. The CDR3 sequence is 17 residues long. CDR3 sequence: CASSPPRTSGVTDTQYF. The CDR3 DNA reads as TGCGCCAGCAGCCCACCAAGGACTAGCGGAGTGACGGATACGCAGTATTTT.

This clone was observed a few times. The chain carries TRBV7-9 and TRBJ1-5, with D maybe TRBD1 (6 bases). The V gene's germline CDR1 is SEHNR and CDR2 FQNEAQ (reference sequence). V lost 4 bases to trimming and J lost 2 bases, with 12 bases between them. The CDR3 has 15 amino acids. CDR3 amino acids: CASSSGDIGNQPQHF. In DNA form, the CDR3 reads TGTGCCAGCAGCTCCGGGGACATCGGCAATCAGCCCCAGCATTTT.

The chain combines TRBV10-3 with TRBJ2-3; TRBD2 agrees at 11 bases. CDR1 is ENHRY, CDR2 SYGVKD, per germline. This CDR3 comprises 17 residues. The V gene end was trimmed by 5 bases and the J gene end by 2 bases; junction bases not matched to a gene: 9. CDR3 region: CAISSGLAGGITDTQYF. CDR3 in DNA: TGTGCCATCAGTAGCGGACTAGCGGGTGGGATCACAGATACGCAGTATTTT.

This clone was counted only a few times. Other DNA sequences within the sample encode an identical CDR3. This chain connects TRBV20-1 to TRBJ2-5; 7 positions match TRBD1. The CDR3 sequence is 11 residues long. Germline V gives CDR1 DFQATT, CDR2 SNEGSKA (reference sequence). V trimming: 7 bases; J trimming: 5 bases; junction bases outside the gene matches: 4. CDR3 amino acids: CSVSDRETQYF. In DNA, the CDR3 is TGCAGTGTTTCGGACAGGGAGACCCAGTACTTC.